This T cell receptor (beta chain) was retrieved from a study of beta chain features in type 1 diabetes. The CDR3 spans 12 residues. V lost 6 bases and J 7 bases, leaving 13 bases between the germline ends. The germline gives CDR1 MNHEY, CDR2 SMNVEV (reference sequence). Expressed TCRB transcripts were sequenced, since all the RNA that had been isolated was reverse transcribed. The repertoire was sequenced with immunoSEQ multiplex PCR; TCRdb's copy has only in-frame clones and lacks some. The sample shows 850,000 to 900,000 clones, under 20% of them seen only once. The source is a woman between 18 and 30 years old in good health. Sequencing was performed on naive CD4+ T cells from blood. The chain carries TRBV27 and TRBJ2-7; D might be TRBD2 (6 bases). The CDR3 bases are TGTGCCAGCAGAGCCACTAGCTCGGAGCAGTACTTC. This gives the protein CASRATSSEQYF.